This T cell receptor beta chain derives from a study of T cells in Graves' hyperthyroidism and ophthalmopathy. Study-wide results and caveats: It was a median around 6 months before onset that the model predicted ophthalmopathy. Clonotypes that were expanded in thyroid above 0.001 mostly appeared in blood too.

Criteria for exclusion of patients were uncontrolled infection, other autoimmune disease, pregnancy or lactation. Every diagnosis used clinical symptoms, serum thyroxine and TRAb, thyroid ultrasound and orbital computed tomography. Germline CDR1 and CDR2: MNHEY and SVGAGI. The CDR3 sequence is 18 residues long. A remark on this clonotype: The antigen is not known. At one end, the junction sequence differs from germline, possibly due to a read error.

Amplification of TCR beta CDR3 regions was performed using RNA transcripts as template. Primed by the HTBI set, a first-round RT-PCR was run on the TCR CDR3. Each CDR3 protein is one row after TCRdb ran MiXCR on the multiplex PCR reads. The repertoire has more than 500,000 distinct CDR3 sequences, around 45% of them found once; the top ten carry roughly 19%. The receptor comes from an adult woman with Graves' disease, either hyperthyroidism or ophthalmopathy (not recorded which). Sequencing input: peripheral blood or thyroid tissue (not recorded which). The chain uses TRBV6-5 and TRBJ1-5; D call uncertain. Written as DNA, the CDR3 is TGTGCCAGCAGTACGCAACCTCGGTCCTTAAAGGAAAATCGGCCCCAGCATTTT. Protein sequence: CASSTQPRSLKENRPQHF.